These T cell receptor beta chains were read from a single sample in a study of beta chain features in type 1 diabetes. Profiling relied on immunoSEQ multiplex PCR, and the TCRdb table lists in-frame clones only, not all of them. Of 600,000 to 700,000 clones listed, roughly 12% were seen once; the top ten hold over 0.1%. Sequenced sample: naive CD4+ T cells from blood. All receptors derive from a man between 25 and 39 years old with type 1 diabetes. The CDR3 runs from the conserved cysteine through the conserved F or W. D genes are given only for firm matches. Rows give clone size only sometimes, using once, few, many, or a class for an expanded clone.

CDR3 DNA: TGCGCCAGCAGCTTGCAGCCTAGCGGGGGCTACAATGAGCAGTTCTTC; CDR3 protein: CASSLQPSGGYNEQFF; D gene: TRBD2; clone size: few; J gene: TRBJ2-1; V gene: TRBV5-1
CDR3 DNA: TGTGCCAGCAGCGAGGGGATGGGGCAAGAGACCCAGTACTTC; CDR3 protein: CASSEGMGQETQYF; D gene: -; clone size: -; J gene: TRBJ2-5; V gene: TRBV9
CDR3 DNA: TGTGCCAGCAGGCGGGGACGGATTAGCACAGATACGCAGTATTTT; CDR3 protein: CASRRGRISTDTQYF; D gene: -; clone size: few; J gene: TRBJ2-3; V gene: TRBV7-8
CDR3 DNA: TGTGCCAGCAGCTCCCGGGCCTCTCAGCAGTACTTC; CDR3 protein: CASSSRASQQYF; D gene: -; clone size: -; J gene: TRBJ2-7; V gene: TRBV7-2
CDR3 DNA: TGTGCCAGCAGTCTCGAAGCACAGGGAAATGAAAAACTGTTTTTT; CDR3 protein: CASSLEAQGNEKLFF; D gene: -; clone size: few; J gene: TRBJ1-4; V gene: TRBV25-1
CDR3 DNA: TGCGCCAGCAGCTCAGGAGGTGCAGGGGGCCACGAGCAGTACTTC; CDR3 protein: CASSSGGAGGHEQYF; D gene: TRBD1; clone size: -; J gene: TRBJ2-7; V gene: TRBV5-1
CDR3 DNA: TGTGCCAGCAGTGCACCCGGGACAGGGTTTTCTGGCGAGCAGTACTTC; CDR3 protein: CASSAPGTGFSGEQYF; D gene: TRBD1; clone size: -; J gene: TRBJ2-7; V gene: TRBV25-1
CDR3 DNA: TGTGCCAGCAGCTTATGGGGACTAGCGGGGGCCTCCCAAGAGACCCAGTACTTC; CDR3 protein: CASSLWGLAGASQETQYF; D gene: TRBD2; clone size: few; J gene: TRBJ2-5; V gene: TRBV7-9
CDR3 DNA: TGTGCCAGCAGCCAAGTTCAGGGGAGGGAAAACACCGGGGAGCTGTTTTTT; CDR3 protein: CASSQVQGRENTGELFF; D gene: -; clone size: -; J gene: TRBJ2-2; V gene: TRBV4-2
CDR3 DNA: TGCGCCAGCAGCCAATCCGGGACTAGAGGAACCGGGGAGCTGTTTTTT; CDR3 protein: CASSQSGTRGTGELFF; D gene: TRBD2; clone size: -; J gene: TRBJ2-2; V gene: TRBV5-1
CDR3 DNA: TGTGCCAGTAGTAGAGGAGCGGGTGATTCACCCCTCCACTTT; CDR3 protein: CASSRGAGDSPLHF; D gene: -; clone size: -; J gene: TRBJ1-6; V gene: TRBV19
CDR3 DNA: TGCAGCGTTGGCGGGACAGGGAGCTCCTACGAGCAGTACTTC; CDR3 protein: CSVGGTGSSYEQYF; D gene: TRBD1; clone size: few; J gene: TRBJ2-7; V gene: TRBV29-1
CDR3 DNA: TGTGCCAGCACCCCCTGGGGAGACAGGTACTCCTACGAGCAGTACTTC; CDR3 protein: CASTPWGDRYSYEQYF; D gene: -; clone size: -; J gene: TRBJ2-7; V gene: TRBV28
CDR3 DNA: TGCGCCAGCAGCTTGTGGCTGAACACTGAAGCTTTCTTT; CDR3 protein: CASSLWLNTEAFF; D gene: -; clone size: -; J gene: TRBJ1-1; V gene: TRBV5-1
CDR3 DNA: TGTGCCAGCAGTGGACGGACAGGGGGTGGCTATGGCTACACCTTC; CDR3 protein: CASSGRTGGGYGYTF; D gene: TRBD1; clone size: -; J gene: TRBJ1-2; V gene: TRBV2
CDR3 DNA: TGCAGCGTCTATATCACAGGGGGCTATGGCTACACCTTC; CDR3 protein: CSVYITGGYGYTF; D gene: TRBD1; clone size: few; J gene: TRBJ1-2; V gene: TRBV29-1
CDR3 DNA: TGTGCCAGCAGCTTAGCGACAGGGACAGGGGATGAGAACATTCAGTACTTC; CDR3 protein: CASSLATGTGDENIQYF; D gene: TRBD1; clone size: -; J gene: TRBJ2-4; V gene: TRBV7-2
CDR3 DNA: TGTGCCAGCAGCCTAGGGACATCTGCCTACGAGCAGTACTTC; CDR3 protein: CASSLGTSAYEQYF; D gene: -; clone size: few; J gene: TRBJ2-7; V gene: TRBV2
CDR3 DNA: TGTGCCAGCGCGACTCCAGCCGCAGGGGCCTACGAGCAGTACTTC; CDR3 protein: CASATPAAGAYEQYF; D gene: -; clone size: -; J gene: TRBJ2-7; V gene: TRBV6-1
CDR3 DNA: TGTGCCAGCAGTCAGGGACAGGGTGCGGATACGCAGTATTTT; CDR3 protein: CASSQGQGADTQYF; D gene: TRBD1; clone size: -; J gene: TRBJ2-3; V gene: TRBV6-6
CDR3 DNA: TGCGCCAGCAGCCAAGACGTAGTGAAAAACATTCAGTACTTC; CDR3 protein: CASSQDVVKNIQYF; D gene: -; clone size: few; J gene: TRBJ2-4; V gene: TRBV4-3
CDR3 DNA: TGTGCCAGCCTCCGGACGGCCAACGGTTATGGCTACACCTTC; CDR3 protein: CASLRTANGYGYTF; D gene: -; clone size: -; J gene: TRBJ1-2; V gene: TRBV6-1